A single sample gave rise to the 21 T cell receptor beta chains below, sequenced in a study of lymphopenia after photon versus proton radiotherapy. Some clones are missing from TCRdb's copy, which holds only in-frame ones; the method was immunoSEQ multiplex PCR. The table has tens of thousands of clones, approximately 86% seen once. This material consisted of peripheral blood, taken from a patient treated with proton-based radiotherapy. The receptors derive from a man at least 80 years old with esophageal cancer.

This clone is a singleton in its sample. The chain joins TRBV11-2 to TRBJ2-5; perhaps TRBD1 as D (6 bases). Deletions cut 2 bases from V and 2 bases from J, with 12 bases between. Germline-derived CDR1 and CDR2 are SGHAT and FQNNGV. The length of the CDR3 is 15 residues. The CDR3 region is CASSLSWTAQETQYF. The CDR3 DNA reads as TGTGCCAGCAGCTTATCTTGGACAGCTCAAGAGACCCAGTACTTC. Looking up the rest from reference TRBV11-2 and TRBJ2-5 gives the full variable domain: EAGVAQSPRYKIIEKRQSVAFWCNPISGHATLYWYQQILGQGPKLLIQFQNNGVVDDSQLPKDRFSAERLKGVDSTLKIQPAKLEDSAVYLCASSLSWTAQETQYFGPGTRLLVL.

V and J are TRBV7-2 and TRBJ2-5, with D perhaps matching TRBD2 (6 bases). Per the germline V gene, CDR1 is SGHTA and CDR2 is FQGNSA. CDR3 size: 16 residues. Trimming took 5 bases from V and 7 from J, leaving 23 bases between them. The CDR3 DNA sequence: TGTGCCAGCAGCATTACCGGGACTCACGGATTCGGGACCCAGTACTTC. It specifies CASSITGTHGFGTQYF. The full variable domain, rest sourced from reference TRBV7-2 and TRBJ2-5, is GAGVSQSPSNKVTEKGKDVELRCDPISGHTALYWYRQSLGQGLEFLIYFQGNSAPDKSGLPSDRFSAERTGGSVSTLTIQRTQQEDSAVYLCASSITGTHGFGTQYFGPGTRLLVL.

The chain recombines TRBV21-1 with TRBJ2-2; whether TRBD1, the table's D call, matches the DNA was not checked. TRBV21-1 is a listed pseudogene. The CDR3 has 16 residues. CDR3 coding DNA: TGTGCCAGCAGCAAAGTGGGGGCCCGAAACACCGGGGAGCTGTTTTTT. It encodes CASSKVGARNTGELFF.

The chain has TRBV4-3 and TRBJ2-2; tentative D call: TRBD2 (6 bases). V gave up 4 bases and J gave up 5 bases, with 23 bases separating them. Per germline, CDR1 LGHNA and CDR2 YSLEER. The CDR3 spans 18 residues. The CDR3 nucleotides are TGCGCCAGCAGCCCCTACGGGGAGGAGACAGCTAAAACCGGGGAGCTGTTTTTT. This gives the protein CASSPYGEETAKTGELFF.

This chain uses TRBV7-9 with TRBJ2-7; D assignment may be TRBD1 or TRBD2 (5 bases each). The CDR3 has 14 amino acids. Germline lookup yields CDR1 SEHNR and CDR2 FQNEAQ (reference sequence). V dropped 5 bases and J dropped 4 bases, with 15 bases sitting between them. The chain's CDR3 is CASSPPLREYEQYF. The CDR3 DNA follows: TGTGCCAGCAGCCCCCCACTCAGGGAGTACGAGCAGTACTTC. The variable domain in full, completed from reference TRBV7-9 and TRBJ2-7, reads DTGVSQNPRHKITKRGQNVTFRCDPISEHNRLYWYRQTLGQGPEFLTYFQNEAQLEKSRLLSDRFSAERPKGSFSTLEIQRTEQGDSAMYLCASSPPLREYEQYFGPGTRLTVT.

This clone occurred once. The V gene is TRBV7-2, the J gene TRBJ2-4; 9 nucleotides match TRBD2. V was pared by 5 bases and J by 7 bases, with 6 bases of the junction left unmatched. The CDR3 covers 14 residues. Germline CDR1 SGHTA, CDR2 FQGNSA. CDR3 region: CASSPRGGWNIQYF. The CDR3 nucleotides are TGTGCCAGCAGCCCGCGGGGGGGATGGAACATTCAGTACTTC.

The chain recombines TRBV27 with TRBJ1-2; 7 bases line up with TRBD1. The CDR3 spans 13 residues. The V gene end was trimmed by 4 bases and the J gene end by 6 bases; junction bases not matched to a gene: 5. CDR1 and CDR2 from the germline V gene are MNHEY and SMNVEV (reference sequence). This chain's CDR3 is CASSYRGINGYTF. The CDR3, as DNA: TGTGCCAGCAGTTACAGGGGAATTAATGGCTACACCTTC.

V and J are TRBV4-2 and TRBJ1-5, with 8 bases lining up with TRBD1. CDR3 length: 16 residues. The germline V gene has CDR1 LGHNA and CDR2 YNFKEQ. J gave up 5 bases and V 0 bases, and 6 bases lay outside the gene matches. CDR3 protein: CASSQDQNRGYQPQHF. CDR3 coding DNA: TGTGCCAGCAGCCAAGATCAAAACAGGGGGTATCAGCCCCAGCATTTT.

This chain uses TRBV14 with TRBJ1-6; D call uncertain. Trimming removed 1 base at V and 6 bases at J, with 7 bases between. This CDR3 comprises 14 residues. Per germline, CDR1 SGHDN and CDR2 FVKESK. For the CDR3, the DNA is TGTGCCAGCAGCCAAGGGTGGTCTAATTCACCCCTCCACTTT. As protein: CASSQGWSNSPLHF.

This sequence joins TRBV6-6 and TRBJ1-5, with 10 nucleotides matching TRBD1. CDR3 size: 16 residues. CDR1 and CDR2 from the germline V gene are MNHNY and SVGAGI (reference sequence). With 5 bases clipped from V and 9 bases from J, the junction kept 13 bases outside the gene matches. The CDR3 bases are TGTGCCAGCAGTCAAAGACAGGGGGCGCCCGGATCGCCCCAGCATTTT. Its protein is CASSQRQGAPGSPQHF.

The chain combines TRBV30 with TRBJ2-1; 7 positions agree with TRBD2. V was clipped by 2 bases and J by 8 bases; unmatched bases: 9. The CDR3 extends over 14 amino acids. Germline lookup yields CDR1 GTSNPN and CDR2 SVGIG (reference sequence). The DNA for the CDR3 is TGTGCCTGGAGTCCCGGGGAGGGGATCCATGAGCAGTTCTTC. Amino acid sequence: CAWSPGEGIHEQFF.

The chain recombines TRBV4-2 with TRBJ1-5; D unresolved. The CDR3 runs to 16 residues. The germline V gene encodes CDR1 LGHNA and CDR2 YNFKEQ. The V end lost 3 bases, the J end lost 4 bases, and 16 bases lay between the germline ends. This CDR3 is CASSHPTKGRNQPQHF. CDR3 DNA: TGTGCCAGCAGCCACCCGACAAAGGGTAGGAATCAGCCCCAGCATTTT.

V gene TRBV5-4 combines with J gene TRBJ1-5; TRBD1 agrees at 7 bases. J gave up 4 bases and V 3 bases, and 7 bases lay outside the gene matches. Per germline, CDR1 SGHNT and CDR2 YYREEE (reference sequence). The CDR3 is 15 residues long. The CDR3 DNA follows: TGTGCCAGCAGCTCACAGGGGATAACGAATCAGCCCCAGCATTTT. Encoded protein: CASSSQGITNQPQHF.

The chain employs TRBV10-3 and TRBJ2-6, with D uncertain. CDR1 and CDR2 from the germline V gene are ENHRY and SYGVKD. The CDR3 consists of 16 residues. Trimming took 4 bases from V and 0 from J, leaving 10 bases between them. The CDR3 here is CAISGEVYSGANVLTF. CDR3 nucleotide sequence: TGTGCCATCAGTGGAGAGGTTTACTCTGGGGCCAACGTCCTGACTTTC.

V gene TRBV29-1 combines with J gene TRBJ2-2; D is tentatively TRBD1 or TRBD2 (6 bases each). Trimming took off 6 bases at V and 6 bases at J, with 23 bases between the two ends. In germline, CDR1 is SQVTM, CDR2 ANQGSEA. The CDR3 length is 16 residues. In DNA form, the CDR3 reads TGCAGCGTCCTAACCGGGAGCCTCGGGGGCGCCGGGGAGCTGTTTTTT. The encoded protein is CSVLTGSLGGAGELFF.

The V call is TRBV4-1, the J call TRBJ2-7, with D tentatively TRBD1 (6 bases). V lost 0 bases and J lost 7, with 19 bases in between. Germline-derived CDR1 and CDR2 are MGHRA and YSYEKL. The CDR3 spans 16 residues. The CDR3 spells CASSQEQDRPYWEQYF. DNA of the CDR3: TGCGCCAGCAGCCAAGAGCAGGACAGACCCTACTGGGAGCAGTACTTC.

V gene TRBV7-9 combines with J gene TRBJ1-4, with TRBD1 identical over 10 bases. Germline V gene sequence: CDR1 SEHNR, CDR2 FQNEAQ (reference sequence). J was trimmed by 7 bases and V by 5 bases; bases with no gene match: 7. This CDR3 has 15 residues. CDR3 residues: CASSQPGQGSEKLFF. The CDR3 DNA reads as TGTGCCAGCAGCCAGCCGGGACAGGGGAGTGAAAAACTGTTTTTT.

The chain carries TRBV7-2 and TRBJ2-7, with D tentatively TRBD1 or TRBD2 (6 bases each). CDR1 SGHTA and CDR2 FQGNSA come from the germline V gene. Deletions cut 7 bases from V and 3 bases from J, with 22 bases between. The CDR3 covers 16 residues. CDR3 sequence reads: CASTTMGGPLGYEQYF. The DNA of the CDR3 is TGTGCCAGCACCACGATGGGGGGCCCTCTAGGCTACGAGCAGTACTTC.

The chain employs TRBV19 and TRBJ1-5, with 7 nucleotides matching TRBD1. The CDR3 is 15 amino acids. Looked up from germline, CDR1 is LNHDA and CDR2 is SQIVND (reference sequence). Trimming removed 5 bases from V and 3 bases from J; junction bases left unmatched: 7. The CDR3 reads CASSPGQASNQPQHF. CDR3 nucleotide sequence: TGTGCCAGTAGTCCCGGACAGGCCTCCAATCAGCCCCAGCATTTT.

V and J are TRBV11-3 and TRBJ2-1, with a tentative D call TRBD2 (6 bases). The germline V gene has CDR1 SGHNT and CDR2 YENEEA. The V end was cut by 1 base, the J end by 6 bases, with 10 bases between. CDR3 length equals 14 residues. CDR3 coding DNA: TGTGCCAGCAGCTTAGTGGCGACTAGCAATGAGCAGTTCTTC. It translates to CASSLVATSNEQFF.

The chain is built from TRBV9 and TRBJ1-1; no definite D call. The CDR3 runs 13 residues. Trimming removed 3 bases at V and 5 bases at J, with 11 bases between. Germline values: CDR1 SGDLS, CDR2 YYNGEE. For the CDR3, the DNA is TGTGCCAGCAGCGGGGAATCAAGAACTGAAGCTTTCTTT. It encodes CASSGESRTEAFF.